This T cell receptor (beta chain) was recovered during a study of OX40 agonist ivuxolimab in advanced cancers. Turning to the study itself: In this cohort, patients received ivuxolimab, an agonistic anti-OX40 (CD134) antibody. Participants, around 80% male, averaged roughly 60 years of age, ranging from 23 to 79.

Method: immunoSEQ multiplex PCR; TCRdb's copy keeps in-frame clones and lacks some. The data hold about 30,000 clones, with approximately 89% observed a single time. Study conclusions and caveats: At 0.1 to 3.0 mg/kg and by week 6, clonal expansion occurred in CD4+ and CD8+ blood T cells.

Note on this clone: The antigen remains unidentified.

The CDR3 runs to 13 residues. With 3 bases removed from V and 3 bases from J, the gap between germline ends came to 8 bases. Germline V lookup: CDR1 SEHNR, CDR2 FQNEAQ (reference sequence). No patient had autoimmune disease or received systemic immunosuppression. This rearrangement joins TRBV7-9 to TRBJ2-5; D perhaps matches TRBD2 (6 bases). The sample consisted of CD4+ or CD8+ T cells sorted from blood, taken in a trial of the OX40 agonist ivuxolimab. The receptor comes from an adult with an advanced solid tumor such as melanoma, head and neck, liver or kidney cancer. The DNA of the CDR3 is TGTGCCAGCAGCTTCGGCGGGGAAGAGACCCAGTACTTC. Translated: CASSFGGEETQYF.